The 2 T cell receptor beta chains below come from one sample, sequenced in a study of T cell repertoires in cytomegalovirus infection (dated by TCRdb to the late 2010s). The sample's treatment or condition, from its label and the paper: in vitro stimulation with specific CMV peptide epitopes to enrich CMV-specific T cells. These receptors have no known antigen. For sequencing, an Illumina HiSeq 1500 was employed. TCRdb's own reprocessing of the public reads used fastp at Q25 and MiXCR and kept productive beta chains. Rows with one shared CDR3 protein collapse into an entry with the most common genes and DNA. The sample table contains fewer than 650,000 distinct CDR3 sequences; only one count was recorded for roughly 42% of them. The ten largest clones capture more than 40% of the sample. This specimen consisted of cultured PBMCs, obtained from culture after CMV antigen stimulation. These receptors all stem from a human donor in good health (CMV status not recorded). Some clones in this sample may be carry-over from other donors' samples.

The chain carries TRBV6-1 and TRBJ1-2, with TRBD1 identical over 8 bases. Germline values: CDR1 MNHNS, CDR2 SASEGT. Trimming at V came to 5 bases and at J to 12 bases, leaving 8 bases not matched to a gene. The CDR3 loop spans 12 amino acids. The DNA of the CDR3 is TGTGCCAGCAGTCGAAGGACAGGGAGGGACACCTTC. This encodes CASSRRTGRDTF.

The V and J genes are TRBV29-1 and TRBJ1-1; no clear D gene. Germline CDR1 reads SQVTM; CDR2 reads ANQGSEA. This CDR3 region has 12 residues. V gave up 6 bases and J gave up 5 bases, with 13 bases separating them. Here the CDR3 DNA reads TGCAGCGTCGGGAGGGTGCAGACTGAAGCTTTCTTT. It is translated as CSVGRVQTEAFF. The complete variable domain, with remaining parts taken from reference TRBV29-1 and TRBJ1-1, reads SAVISQKPSRDICQRGTSLTIQCQVDSQVTMMFWYRQQPGQSLTLIATANQGSEATYESGFVIDKFPISRPNLTFSTLTVSNMSPEDSSIYLCSVGRVQTEAFFGQGTRLTVV.